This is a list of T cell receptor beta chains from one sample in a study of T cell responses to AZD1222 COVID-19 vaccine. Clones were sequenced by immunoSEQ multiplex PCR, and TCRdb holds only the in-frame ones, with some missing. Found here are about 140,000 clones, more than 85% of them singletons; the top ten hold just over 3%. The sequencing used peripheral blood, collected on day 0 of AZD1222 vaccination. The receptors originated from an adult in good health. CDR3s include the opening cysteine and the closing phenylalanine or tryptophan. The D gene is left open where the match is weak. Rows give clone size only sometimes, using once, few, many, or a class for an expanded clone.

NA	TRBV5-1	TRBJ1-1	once	CASSSRTDLNTEAFF	TGCGCCAGCAGCTCACGGACAGATTTGAACACTGAAGCTTTCTTT
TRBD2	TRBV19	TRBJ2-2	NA	CASSIAWEGPTGELFF	TGTGCCAGTAGTATTGCCTGGGAGGGCCCCACCGGGGAGCTGTTTTTT
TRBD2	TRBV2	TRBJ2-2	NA	CASMLGLARGTGELFF	TGTGCCAGCATGTTGGGACTAGCGCGTGGGACCGGGGAGCTGTTTTTT
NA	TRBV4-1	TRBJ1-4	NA	CARSRGGLGAEKLFF	TGCGCCCGCAGCCGAGGGGGGTTGGGGGCCGAAAAACTGTTTTTT
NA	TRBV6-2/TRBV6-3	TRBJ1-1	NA	CASSYPPTPDGNTEAFF	TGTGCCAGCAGTTACCCCCCCACACCTGACGGGAACACTGAAGCTTTCTTT
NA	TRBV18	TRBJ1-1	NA	CASSPDSGNTEAFF	TGTGCCAGCTCACCGGACAGCGGGAACACTGAAGCTTTCTTT
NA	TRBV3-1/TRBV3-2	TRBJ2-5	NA	CASSPSPGIRGGETQYF	TGTGCCAGCAGCCCCTCCCCCGGGATCCGGGGTGGTGAGACCCAGTACTTC
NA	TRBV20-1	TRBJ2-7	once	CSASAPSVEQYF	TGCAGTGCTAGTGCCCCTTCAGTCGAGCAGTACTTC
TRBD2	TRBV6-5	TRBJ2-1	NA	CASSYSTGGPSNEQFF	TGTGCCAGCAGTTACTCAACGGGAGGGCCTAGCAATGAGCAGTTCTTC
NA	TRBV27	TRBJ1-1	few	CASRIDPRGNTEAFF	TGTGCCAGCAGAATAGACCCTCGGGGGAACACTGAAGCTTTCTTT
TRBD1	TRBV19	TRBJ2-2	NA	CASSAADRGRGELFF	TGTGCCAGTAGTGCCGCGGACAGGGGAAGAGGGGAGCTGTTTTTT
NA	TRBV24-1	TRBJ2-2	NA	CATSDQGGGSGELFF	TGTGCCACCAGTGATCAGGGAGGGGGTTCCGGGGAGCTGTTTTTT
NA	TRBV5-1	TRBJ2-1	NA	CASSPQGTGYNEQFF	TGCGCCAGCAGCCCACAGGGTACTGGATACAATGAGCAGTTCTTC
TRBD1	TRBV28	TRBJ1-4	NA	CASSKDREGTNEKLFF	TGTGCCAGCAGTAAGGACAGGGAGGGAACTAATGAAAAACTGTTTTTT
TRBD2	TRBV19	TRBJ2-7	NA	CASSSTSGSYEQYF	TGTGCCAGTAGTTCGACTAGCGGTTCCTACGAGCAGTACTTC
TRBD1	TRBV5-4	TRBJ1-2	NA	CASSPGTGRPYGYTF	TGTGCCAGCAGCCCCGGGACAGGACGACCTTATGGCTACACCTTC
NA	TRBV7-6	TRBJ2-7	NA	CASSHRGGSPYEQYF	TGTGCCAGCAGCCACAGGGGAGGAAGTCCCTACGAGCAGTACTTC
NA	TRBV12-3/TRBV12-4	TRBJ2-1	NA	CASSFRSTEQFF	TGTGCCAGCAGTTTTAGGAGCACTGAGCAGTTCTTC
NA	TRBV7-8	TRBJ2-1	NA	CASSLVRGNEQFF	TGTGCCAGCAGCTTAGTCAGGGGCAATGAGCAGTTCTTC
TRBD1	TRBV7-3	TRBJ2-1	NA	CASSLNSNRGQLNGSRWNEQFF	TGTGCCAGCAGCTTAAATTCGAACAGGGGGCAGTTAAACGGGAGTAGGTGGAATGAGCAGTTCTTC
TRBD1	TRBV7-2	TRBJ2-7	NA	CASSLEGAQGYEQYF	TGTGCCAGCAGCTTAGAGGGGGCACAGGGCTACGAGCAGTACTTC
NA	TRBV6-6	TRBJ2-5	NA	CASSYRQETQYF	TGTGCCAGCAGTTACAGGCAAGAGACCCAGTACTTC
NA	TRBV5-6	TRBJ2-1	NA	CASSSLLSSYNEQFF	TGTGCCAGCAGCTCCCTTCTTAGCTCCTACAATGAGCAGTTCTTC
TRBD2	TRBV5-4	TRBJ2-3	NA	CASSLTGLATDTQYF	TGTGCCAGCAGCTTGACGGGACTAGCAACAGATACGCAGTATTTT
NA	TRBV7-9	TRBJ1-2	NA	CASSLGAGYGYTF	TGTGCCAGCAGCTTAGGGGCAGGCTATGGCTACACCTTC
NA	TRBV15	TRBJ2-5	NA	CATSRVGRGAVTQYF	TGTGCCACCAGCAGAGTGGGAAGGGGGGCAGTGACCCAGTACTTC
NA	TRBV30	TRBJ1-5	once	CAWSVPDGDQPQHF	TGTGCCTGGAGTGTACCCGACGGTGATCAGCCCCAGCATTTT
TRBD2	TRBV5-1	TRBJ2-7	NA	CASSLGLAGADEQYF	TGCGCCAGCAGCTTGGGACTAGCGGGAGCAGACGAGCAGTACTTC
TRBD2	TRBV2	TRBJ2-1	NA	CASRLTSGSYNEQFF	TGTGCCAGCAGACTAACTAGCGGGAGCTACAATGAGCAGTTCTTC
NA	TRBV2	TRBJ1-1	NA	CASRAFGGSVTEAFF	TGTGCCAGCAGGGCTTTTGGGGGCTCGGTCACTGAAGCTTTCTTT
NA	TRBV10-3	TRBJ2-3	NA	CATRALDTSTDTQYF	TGTGCCACTCGGGCCCTGGATACTAGCACAGATACGCAGTATTTT
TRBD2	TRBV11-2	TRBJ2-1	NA	CASSWTSAYNEQFF	TGTGCCAGCAGCTGGACTAGCGCGTACAATGAGCAGTTCTTC
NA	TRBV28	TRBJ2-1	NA	CASTGGGINEQFF	TGTGCCAGCACTGGGGGCGGTATCAATGAGCAGTTCTTC
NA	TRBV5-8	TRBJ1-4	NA	CASSFQGATNEKLFF	TGTGCCAGCAGCTTTCAGGGTGCAACTAATGAAAAACTGTTTTTT
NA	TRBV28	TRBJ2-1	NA	CASSFRETILNEQFF	TGTGCCAGCAGTTTTCGAGAGACTATCCTCAATGAGCAGTTCTTC
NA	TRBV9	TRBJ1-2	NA	CASSVYGSEWNNYGYTF	TGTGCCAGCAGCGTGTATGGTAGTGAGTGGAATAACTATGGCTACACCTTC
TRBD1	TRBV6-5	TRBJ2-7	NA	CASSYSSLQGAYEQYF	TGTGCCAGCAGTTACTCGAGTTTACAGGGGGCCTACGAGCAGTACTTC
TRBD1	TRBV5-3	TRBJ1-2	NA	CARSFAQGALDYGYTF	TGTGCCAGAAGCTTTGCACAGGGGGCGCTTGACTATGGCTACACCTTC
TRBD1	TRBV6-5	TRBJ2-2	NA	CASRYDRDATGELFF	TGTGCCAGCAGGTACGACAGGGACGCCACCGGGGAGCTGTTTTTT
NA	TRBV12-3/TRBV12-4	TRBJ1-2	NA	CASSSAGNYGYTF	TGTGCCAGCAGTTCCGCAGGAAACTATGGCTACACCTTC
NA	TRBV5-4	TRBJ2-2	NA	CASSLLRSNTGELFF	TGTGCCAGCAGCTTGCTGAGGTCGAACACCGGGGAGCTGTTTTTT
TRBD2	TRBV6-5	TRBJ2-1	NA	CASRGTSGGEQFF	TGTGCCAGCAGGGGGACTAGCGGAGGGGAGCAGTTCTTC
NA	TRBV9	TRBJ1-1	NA	CASSVVRGATEAFF	TGTGCCAGCAGCGTAGTCCGGGGGGCAACTGAAGCTTTCTTT
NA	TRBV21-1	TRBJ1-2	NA	CASSKDSLGFCYTF	TGTGCCAGCAGCAAAGACAGCCTCGGATTCTGCTACACCTTC
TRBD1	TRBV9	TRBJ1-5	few	CASSSGQDSNQPQHF	TGTGCCAGCAGCTCCGGACAGGATAGCAATCAGCCCCAGCATTTT